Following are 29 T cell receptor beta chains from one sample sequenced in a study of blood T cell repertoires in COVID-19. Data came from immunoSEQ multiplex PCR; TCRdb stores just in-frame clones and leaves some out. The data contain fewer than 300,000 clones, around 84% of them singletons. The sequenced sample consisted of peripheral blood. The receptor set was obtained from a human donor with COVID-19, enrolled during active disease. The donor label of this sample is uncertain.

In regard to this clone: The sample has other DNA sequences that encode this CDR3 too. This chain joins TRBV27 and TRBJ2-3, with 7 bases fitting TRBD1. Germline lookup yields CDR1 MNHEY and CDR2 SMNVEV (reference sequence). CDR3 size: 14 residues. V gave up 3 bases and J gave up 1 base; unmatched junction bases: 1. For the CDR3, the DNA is TGTGCCAGCAGTTTTACAGGGGGCACAGATACGCAGTATTTT. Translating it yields CASSFTGGTDTQYF.

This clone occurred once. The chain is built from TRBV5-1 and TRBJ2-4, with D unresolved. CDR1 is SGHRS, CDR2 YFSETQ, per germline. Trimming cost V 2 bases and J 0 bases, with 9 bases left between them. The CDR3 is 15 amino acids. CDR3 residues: CASSFESPAKNIQYF. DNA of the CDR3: TGCGCCAGCAGCTTCGAGTCTCCAGCCAAAAACATTCAGTACTTC.

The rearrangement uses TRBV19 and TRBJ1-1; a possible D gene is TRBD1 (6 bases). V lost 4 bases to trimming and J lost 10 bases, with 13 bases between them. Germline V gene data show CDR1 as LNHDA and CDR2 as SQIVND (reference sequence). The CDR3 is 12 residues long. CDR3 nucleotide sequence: TGTGCCAGTAGTAGGGACATTGGGGGAGCTTTCTTT. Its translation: CASSRDIGGAFF.

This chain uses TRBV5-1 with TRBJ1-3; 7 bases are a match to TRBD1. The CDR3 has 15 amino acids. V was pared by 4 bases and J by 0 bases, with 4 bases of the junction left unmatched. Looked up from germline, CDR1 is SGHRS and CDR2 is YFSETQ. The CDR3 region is CASSGQVTSGNTIYF. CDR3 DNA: TGCGCCAGCAGCGGACAGGTTACCTCTGGAAACACCATATATTTT.

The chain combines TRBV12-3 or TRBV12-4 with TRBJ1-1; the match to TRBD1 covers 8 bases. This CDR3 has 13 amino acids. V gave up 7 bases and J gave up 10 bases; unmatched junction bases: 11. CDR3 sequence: CASTLQGAPGAFF. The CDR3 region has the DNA TGTGCCAGCACCCTGCAGGGGGCGCCAGGAGCTTTCTTT.

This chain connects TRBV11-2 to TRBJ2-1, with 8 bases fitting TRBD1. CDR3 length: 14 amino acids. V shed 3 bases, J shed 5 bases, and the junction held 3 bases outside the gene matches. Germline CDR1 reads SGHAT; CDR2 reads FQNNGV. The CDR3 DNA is TGTGCCAGCAGCTTGAGGGGACAGGACAATGAGCAGTTCTTC. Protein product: CASSLRGQDNEQFF.

In DNA form, the CDR3 reads TGTGCCTGGAGTGAGAACCAGCTAGCCAATGAGCAGTTCTTC. It is translated as CAWSENQLANEQFF. The gene calls are TRBV30 and TRBJ2-1, with a weak D call TRBD2 (5 bases). The V end lost 1 base, the J end lost 6 bases, and 13 bases lay between the germline ends. Germline values: CDR1 GTSNPN, CDR2 SVGIG (reference sequence). There are 14 residues in the CDR3. Using reference TRBV30 and TRBJ2-1 for the parts outside the CDR3, the full variable domain is SQTIHQWPATLVQPVGSPLSLECTVEGTSNPNLYWYRQAAGRGLQLLFYSVGIGQISSEVPQNLSASRPQDRQFILSSKKLLLSDSGFYLCAWSENQLANEQFFGPGTRLTVL.

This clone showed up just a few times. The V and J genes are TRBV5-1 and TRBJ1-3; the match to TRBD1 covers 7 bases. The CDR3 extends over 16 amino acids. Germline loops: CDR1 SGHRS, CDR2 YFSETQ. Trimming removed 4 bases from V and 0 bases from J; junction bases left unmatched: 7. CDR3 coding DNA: TGCGCCAGCAGCATGGGGGACAGTCTCTCTGGAAACACCATATATTTT. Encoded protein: CASSMGDSLSGNTIYF.

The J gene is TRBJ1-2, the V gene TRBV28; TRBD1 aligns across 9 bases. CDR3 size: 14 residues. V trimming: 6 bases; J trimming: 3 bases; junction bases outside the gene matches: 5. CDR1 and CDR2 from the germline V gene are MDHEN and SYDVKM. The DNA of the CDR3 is TGTGCCAGCAGCACAGGGGGCGTCGACTATGGCTACACCTTC. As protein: CASSTGGVDYGYTF.

Written as DNA, the CDR3 is TGTGCCAGCAGTTATTGGCTAGAGGCGGACAATGAGCAGTTCTTC. It codes for CASSYWLEADNEQFF. The chain joins TRBV6-5 to TRBJ2-1; D unclear. Trimming took off 3 bases at V and 5 bases at J, with 14 bases between the two ends. CDR3 length: 15 residues. Germline loops: CDR1 MNHEY, CDR2 SVGAGI.

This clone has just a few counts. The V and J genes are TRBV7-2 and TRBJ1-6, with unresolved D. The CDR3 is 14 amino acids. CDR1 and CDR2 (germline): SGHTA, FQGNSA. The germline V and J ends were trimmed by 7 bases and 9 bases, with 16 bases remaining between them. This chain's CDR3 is CASTPSGFLSPLHF. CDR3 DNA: TGTGCCAGCACCCCCTCGGGTTTCCTTTCACCCCTCCACTTT.

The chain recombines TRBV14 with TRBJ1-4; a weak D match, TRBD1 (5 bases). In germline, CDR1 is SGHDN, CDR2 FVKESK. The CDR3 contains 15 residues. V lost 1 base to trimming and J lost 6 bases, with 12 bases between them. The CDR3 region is CASSQVVTADEKLFF. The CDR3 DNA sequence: TGTGCCAGCAGCCAAGTAGTGACAGCCGATGAAAAACTGTTTTTT.

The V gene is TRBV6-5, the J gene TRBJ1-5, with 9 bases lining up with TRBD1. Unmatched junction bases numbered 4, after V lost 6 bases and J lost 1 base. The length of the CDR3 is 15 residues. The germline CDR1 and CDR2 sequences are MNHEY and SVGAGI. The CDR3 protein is CASRRTGASNQPQHF. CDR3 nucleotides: TGTGCCAGCAGGCGGACAGGGGCGAGCAATCAGCCCCAGCATTTT.

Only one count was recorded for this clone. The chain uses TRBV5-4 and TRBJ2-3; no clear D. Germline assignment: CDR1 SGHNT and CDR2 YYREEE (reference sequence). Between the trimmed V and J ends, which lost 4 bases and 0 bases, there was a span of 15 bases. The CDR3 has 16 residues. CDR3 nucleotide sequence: TGTGCCAGCAGCCGCGCCGAAATATCTAGCACAGATACGCAGTATTTT. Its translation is CASSRAEISSTDTQYF.

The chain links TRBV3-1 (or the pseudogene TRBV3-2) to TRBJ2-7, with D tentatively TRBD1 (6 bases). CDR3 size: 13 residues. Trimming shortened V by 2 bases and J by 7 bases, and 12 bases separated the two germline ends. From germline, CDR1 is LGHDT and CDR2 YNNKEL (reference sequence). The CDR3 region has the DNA TGTGCCAGCAGCCAATTGTTAAGGGGGGAGCAGTACTTC. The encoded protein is CASSQLLRGEQYF.

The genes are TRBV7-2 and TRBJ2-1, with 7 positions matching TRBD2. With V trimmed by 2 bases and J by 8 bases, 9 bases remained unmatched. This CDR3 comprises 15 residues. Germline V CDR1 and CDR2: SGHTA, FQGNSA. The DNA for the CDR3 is TGTGCCAGCAGCTTATACCGCGGGAGTTATGATGAGCAGTTCTTC. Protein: CASSLYRGSYDEQFF.

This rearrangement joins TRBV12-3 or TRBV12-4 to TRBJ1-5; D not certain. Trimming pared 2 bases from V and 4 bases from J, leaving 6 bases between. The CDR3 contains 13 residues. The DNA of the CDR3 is TGTGCCAGCAGTTTAACCAGGAATCAGCCCCAGCATTTT. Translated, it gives CASSLTRNQPQHF.

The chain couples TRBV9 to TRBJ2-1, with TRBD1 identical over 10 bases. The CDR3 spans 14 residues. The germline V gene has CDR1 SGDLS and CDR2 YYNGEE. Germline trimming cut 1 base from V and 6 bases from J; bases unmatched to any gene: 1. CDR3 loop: CASSVRDRGNEQFF. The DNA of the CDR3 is TGTGCCAGCAGCGTACGGGACAGGGGCAATGAGCAGTTCTTC.

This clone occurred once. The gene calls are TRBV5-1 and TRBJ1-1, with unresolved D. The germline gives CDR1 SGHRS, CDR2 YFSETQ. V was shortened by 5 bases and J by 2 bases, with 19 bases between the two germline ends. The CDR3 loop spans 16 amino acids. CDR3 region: CASSLAPQQPNTEAFF. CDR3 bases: TGCGCCAGCAGTCTAGCGCCACAACAGCCAAACACTGAAGCTTTCTTT.

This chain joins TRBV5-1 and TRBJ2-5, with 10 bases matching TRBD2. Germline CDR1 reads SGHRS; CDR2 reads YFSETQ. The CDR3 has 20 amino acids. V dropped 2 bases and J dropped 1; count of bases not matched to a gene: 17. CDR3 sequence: CASSFNPPQAGGAFQETQYF. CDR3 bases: TGCGCCAGCAGCTTCAACCCTCCACAAGCGGGAGGGGCCTTCCAAGAGACCCAGTACTTC.

Written as DNA, the CDR3 is TGTGCCAGCAGCGTAGGGGGGACTCCTTTAACCGGGGAGCTGTTTTTT. Its protein is CASSVGGTPLTGELFF. The genes are TRBV9 and TRBJ2-2; D perhaps matches TRBD2 (6 bases). The CDR3 loop spans 16 amino acids. Germline V gene lookup returns CDR1 SGDLS and CDR2 YYNGEE. V was shortened by 0 bases and J by 5 bases, with 14 bases between the two germline ends. Full variable domain (rest looked up from reference TRBV9 and TRBJ2-2): DSGVTQTPKHLITATGQRVTLRCSPRSGDLSVYWYQQSLDQGLQFLIQYYNGEERAKGNILERFSAQQFPDLHSELNLSSLELGDSALYFCASSVGGTPLTGELFFGEGSRLTVL.

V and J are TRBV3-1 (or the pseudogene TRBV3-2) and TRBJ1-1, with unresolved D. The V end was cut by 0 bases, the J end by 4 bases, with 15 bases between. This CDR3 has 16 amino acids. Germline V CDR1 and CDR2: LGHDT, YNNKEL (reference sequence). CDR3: CASSQDPAGLGTEAFF. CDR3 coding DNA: TGTGCCAGCAGCCAAGATCCGGCGGGGTTGGGCACTGAAGCTTTCTTT.

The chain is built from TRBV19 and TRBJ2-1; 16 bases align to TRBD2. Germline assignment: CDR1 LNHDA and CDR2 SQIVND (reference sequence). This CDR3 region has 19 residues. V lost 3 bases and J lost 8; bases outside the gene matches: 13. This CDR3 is CASSIRGDGTSGRGHEQFF. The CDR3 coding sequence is TGTGCCAGTAGTATCCGGGGCGACGGGACTAGCGGGAGGGGACATGAGCAGTTCTTC.

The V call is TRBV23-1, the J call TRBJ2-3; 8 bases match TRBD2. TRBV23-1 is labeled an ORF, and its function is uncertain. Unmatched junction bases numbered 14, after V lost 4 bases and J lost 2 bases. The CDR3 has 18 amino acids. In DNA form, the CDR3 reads TGCGCCAGCAGTCTTCGTCCGGGAGGGTCCCCCACCACAGATACGCAGTATTTT. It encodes CASSLRPGGSPTTDTQYF.

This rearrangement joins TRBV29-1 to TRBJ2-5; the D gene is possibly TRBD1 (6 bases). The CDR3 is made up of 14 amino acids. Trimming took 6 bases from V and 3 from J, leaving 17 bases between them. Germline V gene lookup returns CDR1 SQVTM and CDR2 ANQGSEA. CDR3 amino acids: CSVGMIAGEETQYF. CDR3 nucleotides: TGCAGCGTCGGGATGATAGCAGGGGAAGAGACCCAGTACTTC.

CDR3 in amino acids: CASSADPPGIYTF. The CDR3 DNA is TGTGCCAGCAGCGCCGATCCACCAGGAATCTACACCTTC. J is TRBJ1-2 and V is TRBV9; D gene ambiguous. Germline CDR1 and CDR2: SGDLS and YYNGEE. This CDR3 region has 13 residues. Trimming stripped 3 bases from V and 10 bases from J, with 16 bases between.

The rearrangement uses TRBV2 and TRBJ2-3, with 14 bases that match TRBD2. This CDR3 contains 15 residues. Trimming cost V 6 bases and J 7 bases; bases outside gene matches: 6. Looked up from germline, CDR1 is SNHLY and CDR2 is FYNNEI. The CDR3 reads CASREGLAGAYTQYF. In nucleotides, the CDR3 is TGTGCCAGCAGGGAGGGACTAGCGGGAGCCTATACGCAGTATTTT.

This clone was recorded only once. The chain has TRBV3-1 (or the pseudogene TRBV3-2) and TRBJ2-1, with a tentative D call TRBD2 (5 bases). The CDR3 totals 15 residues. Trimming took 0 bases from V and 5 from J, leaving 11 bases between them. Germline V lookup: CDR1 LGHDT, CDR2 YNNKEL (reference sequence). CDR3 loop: CASSQDILANNEQFF. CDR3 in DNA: TGTGCCAGCAGCCAAGATATCCTAGCTAACAATGAGCAGTTCTTC.

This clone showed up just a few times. The CDR3 DNA reads TGCGCCAGCAGCTCGAGCGGGACCCCGCCCAGTGAGCAGTTCTTC. This codes for CASSSSGTPPSEQFF. The gene calls are TRBV5-1 and TRBJ2-1, with 7 bases identical to TRBD2. This CDR3 is 15 amino acids long. From germline, CDR1 is SGHRS and CDR2 YFSETQ. V gave up 3 bases and J gave up 9 bases; unmatched junction bases: 12.